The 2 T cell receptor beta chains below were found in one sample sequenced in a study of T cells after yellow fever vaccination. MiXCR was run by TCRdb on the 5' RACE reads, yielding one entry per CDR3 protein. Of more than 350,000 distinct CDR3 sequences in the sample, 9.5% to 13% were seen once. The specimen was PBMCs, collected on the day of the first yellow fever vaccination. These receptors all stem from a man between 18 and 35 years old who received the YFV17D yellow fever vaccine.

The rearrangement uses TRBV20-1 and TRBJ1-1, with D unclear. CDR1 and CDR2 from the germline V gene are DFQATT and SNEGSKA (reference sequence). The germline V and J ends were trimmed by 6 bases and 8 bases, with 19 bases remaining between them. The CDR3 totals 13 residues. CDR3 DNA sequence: TGCAGTGCCCTCATGAGACCGTTCTCCGAAGCTTTCTTT. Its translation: CSALMRPFSEAFF.

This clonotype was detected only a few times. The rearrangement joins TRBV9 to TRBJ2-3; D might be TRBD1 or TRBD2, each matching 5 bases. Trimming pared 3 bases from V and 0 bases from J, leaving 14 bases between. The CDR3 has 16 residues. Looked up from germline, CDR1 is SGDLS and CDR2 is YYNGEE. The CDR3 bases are TGTGCCAGCAGCGCTTCAGGGACCTCTAGCACAGATACGCAGTATTTT. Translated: CASSASGTSSTDTQYF.